This T cell receptor beta chain was identified during a study of metastatic and nonmetastatic thyroid tumors. The wider study: Repertoire comparisons spanned blood and tumor or nodule tissue from malignant and benign thyroid patients. General observations from the study: It was reported that TCR beta diversity was significantly higher in malignant thyroid tumors than benign nodules, in blood and tumor.

No patient received treatment before thyroid surgery. As handled by the study authors: Building a distant-metastasis classifier for papillary thyroid cancer drew on CDR3 differences across clinicopathological groups. Using MiXCR, TCRdb reanalyzed the PCR reads. The V and J calls shown here were made by TCRdb, not taken from the authors' results. The table lists about 25,000 clones, less than 15% of them singletons. There are many counts of this clone. What it binds is unknown. Trimming stripped 5 bases from V and 14 bases from J, with 19 bases between. This CDR3 contains 13 residues. The material sequenced was blood. The sequence came from a female donor with papillary thyroid cancer or a benign thyroid nodule (not recorded which). Some clones in this sample may be carry-over from other donors' samples. V is TRBV12-3 or TRBV12-4 and J is TRBJ2-1; D possibly corresponds to TRBD1 (6 bases). The CDR3 DNA sequence: TGTGCCAGCAGTAAACTGTCGGACAGTTCCGAGTTCTTC. Its translation: CASSKLSDSSEFF.